This T cell receptor beta chain was recovered during a study of identifying expanded T cells in peripheral blood. Notes on the study in general: Roughly two-week clone count variance significantly increased as total template count grew. Over around two and four weeks, about 15 and 19 clones changed, versus around 1.3 between replicates.

Assay used: immunoSEQ multiplex PCR; TCRdb lists only in-frame clones, some missing. The sample yields about 81,000 clones, roughly 84% seen once. No infections or other immune events were documented during collection. In the case of this clone: Its antigen is not known.

In germline, CDR1 is MDHEN, CDR2 SYDVKM. This CDR3 has 14 amino acids. The trim removed 5 bases at V and 3 bases at J, leaving 4 bases unmatched. Sequenced sample: blood. This sequence was found in a person aged 18 to 75 in good health. The chain links TRBV28 to TRBJ1-5, with 7 bases matching TRBD1. The chain's CDR3 is CASSPGQFNQPQHF. The DNA for the CDR3 is TGTGCCAGCAGTCCGGGACAGTTCAATCAGCCCCAGCATTTT.